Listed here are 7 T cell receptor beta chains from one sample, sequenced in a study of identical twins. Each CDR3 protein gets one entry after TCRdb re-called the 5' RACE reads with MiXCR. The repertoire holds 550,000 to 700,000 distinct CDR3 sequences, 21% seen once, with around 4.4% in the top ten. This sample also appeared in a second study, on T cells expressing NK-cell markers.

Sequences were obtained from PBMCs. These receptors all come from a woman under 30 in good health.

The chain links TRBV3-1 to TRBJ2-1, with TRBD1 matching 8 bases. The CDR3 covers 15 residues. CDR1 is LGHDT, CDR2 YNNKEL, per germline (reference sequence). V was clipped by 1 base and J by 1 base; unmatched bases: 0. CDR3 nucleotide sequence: TGTGCCAGCAGCCAAGGGACAGGGTCCTACAATGAGCAGTTCTTC. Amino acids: CASSQGTGSYNEQFF.

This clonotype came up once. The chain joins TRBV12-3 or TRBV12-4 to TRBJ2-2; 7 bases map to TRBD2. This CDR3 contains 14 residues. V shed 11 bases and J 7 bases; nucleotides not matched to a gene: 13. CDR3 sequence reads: CACKAGIYLGELFF. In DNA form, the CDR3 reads TGTGCCTGCAAAGCGGGGATTTATCTCGGGGAGCTGTTTTTT.

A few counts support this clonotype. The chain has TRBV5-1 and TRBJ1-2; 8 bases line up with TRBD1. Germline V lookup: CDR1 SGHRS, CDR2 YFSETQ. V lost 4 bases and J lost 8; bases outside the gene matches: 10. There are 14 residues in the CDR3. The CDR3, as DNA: TGCGCCAGCAGCAGAGGACAGGGAAGGGGAGGCTACACCTTC. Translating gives CASSRGQGRGGYTF.

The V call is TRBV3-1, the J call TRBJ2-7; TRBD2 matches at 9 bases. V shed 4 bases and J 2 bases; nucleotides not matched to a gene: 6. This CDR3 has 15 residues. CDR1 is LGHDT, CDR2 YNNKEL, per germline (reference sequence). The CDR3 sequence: CASSLGLAPTYEQYF. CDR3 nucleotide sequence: TGTGCCAGCAGCCTCGGACTAGCGCCTACCTACGAGCAGTACTTC.

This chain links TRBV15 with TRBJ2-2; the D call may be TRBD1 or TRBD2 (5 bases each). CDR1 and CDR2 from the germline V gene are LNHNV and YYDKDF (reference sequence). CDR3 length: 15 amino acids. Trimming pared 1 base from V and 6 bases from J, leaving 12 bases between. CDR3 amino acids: CATSRAGTLSGELFF. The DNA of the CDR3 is TGTGCCACCAGCAGAGCCGGGACGTTGTCCGGGGAGCTGTTTTTT.

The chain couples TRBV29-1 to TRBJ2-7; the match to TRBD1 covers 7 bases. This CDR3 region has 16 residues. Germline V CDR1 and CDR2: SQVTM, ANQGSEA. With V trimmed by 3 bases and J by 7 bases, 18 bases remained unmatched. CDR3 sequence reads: CSVEDRSLTSMGEQYF. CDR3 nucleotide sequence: TGCAGCGTTGAGGACAGGTCCCTGACTTCGATGGGGGAGCAGTACTTC.

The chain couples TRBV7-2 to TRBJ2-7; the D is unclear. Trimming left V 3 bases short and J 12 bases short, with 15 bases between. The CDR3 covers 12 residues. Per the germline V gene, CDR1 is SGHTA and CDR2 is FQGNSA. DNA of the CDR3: TGTGCCAGCAGCTTTGATGGCGGCCGACGGTACTTC. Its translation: CASSFDGGRRYF.